Presented here are 23 T cell receptor beta chains from one specimen sequenced in a study of blood T cell repertoires in COVID-19. Produced via immunoSEQ multiplex PCR; TCRdb's table is partial and in-frame only. This sample has about 48,000 clones; approximately 83% occur once, and the top ten carry around 3.2%. Sequencing was performed on peripheral blood. The origin of the receptors is a woman at least 80 years old with acute or convalescent COVID-19.

This rearrangement joins TRBV2 to TRBJ2-3; 7 bases line up with TRBD1. Germline values: CDR1 SNHLY, CDR2 FYNNEI. This CDR3 is built from 14 residues. V gave up 7 bases and J gave up 3 bases; unmatched junction bases: 7. This CDR3 reads CASKRAGGTDTQYF. In DNA, the CDR3 is TGTGCCAGCAAACGGGCAGGGGGAACAGATACGCAGTATTTT.

The chain has TRBV5-1 and TRBJ2-1; 8 positions match TRBD1. Germline lookup yields CDR1 SGHRS and CDR2 YFSETQ. The CDR3 is 14 residues long. V lost 2 bases and J lost 2; bases outside the gene matches: 0. The DNA for the CDR3 is TGCGCCAGCAGCTTACAGGGGGCCTACAATGAGCAGTTCTTC. This translates into CASSLQGAYNEQFF.

This clone was detected a few times. V and J are TRBV2 and TRBJ2-1, with 7 nucleotides matching TRBD2. J gave up 5 bases and V 5 bases, and 9 bases lay outside the gene matches. The CDR3 has 15 residues. Germline lookup yields CDR1 SNHLY and CDR2 FYNNEI. CDR3 bases: TGTGCCAGCAGTCATCGGGGGGTTCCGGACAATGAGCAGTTCTTC. It encodes CASSHRGVPDNEQFF.

There are a few counts of this clone. V gene TRBV13 combines with J gene TRBJ1-2; TRBD1 might be the D (6 bases). The CDR3 runs to 12 residues. Germline lookup yields CDR1 PRHDT and CDR2 FYEKMQ (reference sequence). V was clipped by 6 bases and J by 8 bases, with 13 bases between them. The CDR3 DNA follows: TGTGCCAGCAGTTCCCAGGGGTTAGGCTACACCTTC. It yields the protein CASSSQGLGYTF.

The sample holds one count of this clone. The chain is built from TRBV3-1 (or the pseudogene TRBV3-2) and TRBJ1-1, with 10 bases that match TRBD1. Germline assignment: CDR1 LGHDT and CDR2 YNNKEL (reference sequence). Trimming took 2 bases from V and 11 from J; bases not matched to a gene: 8. CDR3 size: 14 residues. Here the CDR3 DNA reads TGTGCCAGCAGCCAATCGACAGGGGGCAGTCTCGCTTTCTTT. This encodes CASSQSTGGSLAFF.

The J gene is TRBJ2-5, the V gene TRBV19, with 10 bases lining up with TRBD2. Germline V CDR1 and CDR2: LNHDA, SQIVND (reference sequence). V trimming: 5 bases; J trimming: 2 bases; junction bases outside the gene matches: 14. This CDR3 is built from 18 residues. CDR3 region: CASSLLGLARGRQETQYF. In DNA form, the CDR3 reads TGTGCCAGTAGTCTCCTGGGACTAGCGCGAGGAAGACAAGAGACCCAGTACTTC.

This clone was detected once. V and J are TRBV29-1 and TRBJ1-1; 7 bases agree with TRBD1. There are 13 residues in the CDR3. V shed 4 bases and J 4 bases; nucleotides not matched to a gene: 6. Germline-derived CDR1 and CDR2 are SQVTM and ANQGSEA. CDR3 coding DNA: TGCAGCGTTGCCACAGGGGCGGTCACTGAAGCTTTCTTT. Translating it yields CSVATGAVTEAFF.

The genes are TRBV15 and TRBJ2-2, with TRBD2 matching 10 bases. The CDR3 spans 18 residues. The ends lost 0 bases at V and 0 bases at J; junction bases unmatched: 4. Germline CDR1 and CDR2: LNHNV and YYDKDF (reference sequence). The DNA of the CDR3 is TGTGCCACCAGCAGAGATCCAGCGGGGGGGCCGAACACCGGGGAGCTGTTTTTT. Its protein is CATSRDPAGGPNTGELFF.

This chain joins TRBV5-1 and TRBJ2-6; unclear D gene. This CDR3 comprises 15 residues. V shed 0 bases and J shed 0 bases, with 4 bases lying between them. Germline lookup yields CDR1 SGHRS and CDR2 YFSETQ. CDR3 nucleotides: TGCGCCAGCAGCTTGGGCGGCTCTGGGGCCAACGTCCTGACTTTC. This sequence encodes CASSLGGSGANVLTF. The entire variable domain, with the rest obtained from reference TRBV5-1 and TRBJ2-6, is as follows: KAGVTQTPRYLIKTRGQQVTLSCSPISGHRSVSWYQQTPGQGLQFLFEYFSETQRNKGNFPGRFSGRQFSNSRSEMNVSTLELGDSALYLCASSLGGSGANVLTFGAGSRLTVL.

The V call is TRBV6-6, the J call TRBJ2-4, with D maybe TRBD2 (6 bases). CDR1 MNHNY and CDR2 SVGAGI come from the germline V gene (reference sequence). V was trimmed by 6 bases and J by 1 base, leaving 13 bases between them. The CDR3 is made up of 15 amino acids. CDR3 bases: TGTGCCAGCAGCGGGGGAACGGGGGCCAAAAACATTCAGTACTTC. It codes for CASSGGTGAKNIQYF.

This clone came up once. The chain couples TRBV4-2 to TRBJ2-1; 13 bases map to TRBD2. The CDR3 is 18 residues long. The germline V gene has CDR1 LGHNA and CDR2 YNFKEQ. With 1 base clipped from V and 3 bases from J, the junction kept 6 bases outside the gene matches. The CDR3 bases are TGTGCCAGCAGCCAAGTTTCGGGACTAGCGGGGTTCTACAATGAGCAGTTCTTC. It encodes CASSQVSGLAGFYNEQFF.

This chain connects TRBV7-2 to TRBJ1-5; the D gene is possibly TRBD1 (5 bases). In germline, CDR1 is SGHTA, CDR2 FQGNSA. The length of the CDR3 is 15 residues. Trimming cost V 3 bases and J 2 bases, with 11 bases left between them. The CDR3 coding sequence is TGTGCCAGCAGCTTCCTCAAAGGGGGCAATCAGCCCCAGCATTTT. Its protein product is CASSFLKGGNQPQHF.

The rearrangement links TRBV7-9 to TRBJ1-2; weak D call: TRBD1 (5 bases). Looked up from germline, CDR1 is SEHNR and CDR2 is FQNEAQ (reference sequence). CDR3 length: 15 residues. The V and J ends lost 7 bases and 6 bases respectively, with 21 bases between them. The CDR3 region is CASISGQGLRHGYTF. For the CDR3, the DNA is TGTGCCAGCATCAGCGGGCAGGGACTTCGCCATGGCTACACCTTC.

The gene calls are TRBV6-5 and TRBJ1-3, with a weak D call TRBD1 (6 bases). Trimming removed 6 bases at V and 0 bases at J, with 12 bases between. The CDR3 runs to 15 residues. Germline V lookup: CDR1 MNHEY, CDR2 SVGAGI. CDR3 loop: CASSRGQRSGNTIYF. The DNA of the CDR3 is TGTGCCAGCAGCCGAGGACAGCGCTCTGGAAACACCATATATTTT.

The chain has TRBV20-1 and TRBJ1-1; D may be TRBD1 (5 bases). Germline CDR1 DFQATT, CDR2 SNEGSKA (reference sequence). The CDR3 is 13 amino acids. With 3 bases removed from V and 1 base from J, the gap between germline ends came to 9 bases. CDR3 DNA: TGCAGTGCTAGTTCTACAGGGAACACTGAAGCTTTCTTT. As protein: CSASSTGNTEAFF.

The genes are TRBV12-3 or TRBV12-4 and TRBJ1-1; tentative D call: TRBD1 (6 bases). Deletions cut 1 base from V and 10 bases from J, with 13 bases between. This CDR3 is 13 amino acids long. In DNA form, the CDR3 reads TGTGCCAGCAGTTTAGGTGGCAGGGGCGCAGCTTTCTTT. This encodes CASSLGGRGAAFF.

The chain joins TRBV15 to TRBJ1-1; the match to TRBD1 covers 9 bases. CDR1 LNHNV and CDR2 YYDKDF come from the germline V gene (reference sequence). With V trimmed by 0 bases and J by 6 bases, 8 bases remained unmatched. This CDR3 has 16 residues. The CDR3, as DNA: TGTGCCACCAGCAGAGATCGACTGACAGGGGGTTCTGAAGCTTTCTTT. Translating it yields CATSRDRLTGGSEAFF.

This clone occurred a few times. The chain couples TRBV7-9 to TRBJ1-2; D is possibly TRBD1 (5 bases). CDR1 is SEHNR and CDR2 is FQNEAQ in the germline V gene (reference sequence). The CDR3 length is 13 residues. V was cut by 5 bases and J by 4 bases, with 11 bases left in between. The CDR3 nucleotides read TGTGCCAGCAGCGATACAGGTGTCTATGGCTACACCTTC. This encodes CASSDTGVYGYTF.

The V gene is TRBV7-2, the J gene TRBJ1-2; D remains unclear. Germline V gene sequence: CDR1 SGHTA, CDR2 FQGNSA. CDR3 size: 12 residues. Deletions cut 4 bases from V and 6 bases from J, with 9 bases between. The CDR3 spells CASSSFPDGYTF. DNA for the CDR3: TGTGCCAGCAGCTCGTTTCCTGATGGCTACACCTTC.

The genes are TRBV3-1 (or the pseudogene TRBV3-2) and TRBJ1-2; 10 positions match TRBD1. CDR1 is LGHDT and CDR2 is YNNKEL in the germline V gene (reference sequence). The junction had 4 bases not matched to a gene; V was cut back by 3 bases and J by 6 bases. This CDR3 comprises 14 residues. The chain's CDR3 is CASSQSTGGNGYTF. CDR3 sequence (DNA): TGTGCCAGCAGCCAGTCGACAGGGGGCAATGGCTACACCTTC.

The gene calls are TRBV7-9 and TRBJ1-1; no definite D call. Germline V gene sequence: CDR1 SEHNR, CDR2 FQNEAQ (reference sequence). V lost 1 base and J lost 3, with 9 bases in between. The CDR3 consists of 14 residues. The CDR3 bases are TGTGCCAGCAGCTTAGGAGGAGATCACACTGAAGCTTTCTTT. Amino acids: CASSLGGDHTEAFF.

The chain recombines TRBV5-6 with TRBJ2-7, with D possibly matching TRBD2 (7 bases). In germline, CDR1 is SGHDT, CDR2 YYEEEE. The length of the CDR3 is 14 residues. The V gene lost 0 bases and the J gene lost 5 bases, with 12 bases spanning the gap. CDR3 sequence reads: CASSLVAGANEQYF. In DNA, the CDR3 is TGTGCCAGCAGCTTGGTGGCGGGGGCCAACGAGCAGTACTTC.

Only one count was recorded for this clone. CDR3 loop: CASSEPPDTEAFF. The CDR3, as DNA: TGTGCCAGCAGTGAACCCCCGGACACTGAAGCTTTCTTT. The chain links TRBV25-1 to TRBJ1-1; D is ambiguous. The CDR3 totals 13 residues. Germline-derived CDR1 and CDR2 are MGHDK and SYGVNS. Trimming took off 2 bases at V and 3 bases at J, with 7 bases between the two ends.